This TCR beta chain is drawn from a study of neoadjuvant nivolumab and ipilimumab in lung cancer. Assay used: immunoSEQ multiplex PCR; TCRdb lists only in-frame clones, some missing. This table has 4,500 or so clones, about three quarters appearing once. The length of the CDR3 is 16 residues. V lost 0 bases to trimming and J lost 5 bases; unmatched junction nucleotides: 7. Germline CDR1 is SGHRS and CDR2 is YFSETQ. The chain carries TRBV5-1 and TRBJ2-5, with 10 bases fitting TRBD2. The specimen comprised adjacent normal lung tissue, sampled after neoadjuvant nivolumab, alone or with ipilimumab, at or shortly before surgery. This TCR came from an adult with non-small cell lung cancer. Here the CDR3 DNA reads TGCGCCAGCAGCTTGGCACCGAGCGGGGGGGCCGAGACCCAGTACTTC. Its protein is CASSLAPSGGAETQYF.